Below are 28 T cell receptor beta chains sequenced from a single sample in a study of Ad26.COV2.S vaccination and SARS-CoV-2 variants. Measured with immunoSEQ multiplex PCR; TCRdb has only the in-frame clones, and not every one. Among roughly 180,000 clones listed, around 85% were seen once. Specimen: peripheral blood, collected after recovery from COVID-19. These receptors originate from a human donor who had recovered from COVID-19.

This chain uses TRBV7-2 with TRBJ1-2, with D unresolved. V was trimmed by 2 bases and J by 4 bases, leaving 8 bases between them. This CDR3 has 13 amino acids. Germline loops: CDR1 SGHTA, CDR2 FQGNSA. Here the CDR3 reads CASSLQTTYGYTF. CDR3 DNA sequence: TGTGCCAGCAGCTTACAGACCACCTATGGCTACACCTTC. The complete variable domain, with remaining parts taken from reference TRBV7-2 and TRBJ1-2, reads GAGVSQSPSNKVTEKGKDVELRCDPISGHTALYWYRQSLGQGLEFLIYFQGNSAPDKSGLPSDRFSAERTGGSVSTLTIQRTQQEDSAVYLCASSLQTTYGYTFGSGTRLTVV.

The V gene is TRBV29-1, the J gene TRBJ2-1; 11 bases line up with TRBD2. The CDR3 has 16 residues. The J segment lost 7 bases and the V segment lost 5 bases, leaving 13 bases of the junction unmatched. Germline V CDR1 and CDR2: SQVTM, ANQGSEA. CDR3 amino acids: CSVRFRGTSGSNEQFF. The CDR3 DNA reads TGCAGCGTTAGGTTCCGGGGGACTAGCGGATCAAATGAGCAGTTCTTC.

The chain uses TRBV5-1 and TRBJ1-2, with D uncertain. The ends were cut back, 1 base at V and 6 bases at J, with 10 bases in the middle. Germline lookup yields CDR1 SGHRS and CDR2 YFSETQ. The CDR3 is 13 residues long. CDR3 bases: TGCGCCAGCAGCTTGAAGCCGGCCGATGGCTACACCTTC. Its translation is CASSLKPADGYTF.

The rearrangement uses TRBV6-5 and TRBJ2-3; TRBD1 matches 8 bases. CDR3 length: 14 residues. V gave up 2 bases and J gave up 6 bases; unmatched junction bases: 4. The germline CDR1 and CDR2 sequences are MNHEY and SVGAGI. CDR3: CASSYGTGRDTQYF. The CDR3 region has the DNA TGTGCCAGCAGTTACGGGACAGGCCGGGATACGCAGTATTTT.

This clone has a handful of counts. The chain is built from TRBV10-3 and TRBJ2-7, with D possibly matching TRBD2 (6 bases). Germline-derived CDR1 and CDR2 are ENHRY and SYGVKD. V was cut by 4 bases and J by 6 bases, with 10 bases left in between. The CDR3 spans 12 residues. CDR3 residues: CAISAGVSEQYF. CDR3 DNA sequence: TGTGCCATCAGTGCGGGGGTCTCCGAGCAGTACTTC.

CDR3 amino acids: CASSLRTSGRREDTQYF. The CDR3, as DNA: TGTGCCAGTAGTCTGAGGACTAGCGGGAGACGGGAAGATACGCAGTATTTT. This chain joins TRBV19 and TRBJ2-3, with 13 bases identical to TRBD2. The CDR3 consists of 17 residues. V was clipped by 5 bases and J by 5 bases; unmatched bases: 10. CDR1 is LNHDA, CDR2 SQIVND, per germline (reference sequence).

V and J are TRBV29-1 and TRBJ2-7; 10 bases agree with TRBD2. Looked up from germline, CDR1 is SQVTM and CDR2 is ANQGSEA. Trimming cost V 6 bases and J 5 bases; bases outside gene matches: 10. The CDR3 length is 14 residues. The CDR3 coding sequence is TGCAGCGTGTGGCCGGGGCTAGCGGGAGACGAGCAGTACTTC. Its translation is CSVWPGLAGDEQYF.

This rearrangement joins TRBV7-2 to TRBJ2-5; the D is unclear. Trimming pared 2 bases from V and 3 bases from J, leaving 7 bases between. CDR3 length: 13 residues. The germline V gene has CDR1 SGHTA and CDR2 FQGNSA. As DNA, the CDR3 is TGTGCCAGCAGCTTAATGGAAGAAGAGACCCAGTACTTC. As protein: CASSLMEEETQYF.

The V call is TRBV28, the J call TRBJ2-1; TRBD1 or TRBD2 may be the D gene (6 bases each). CDR3 length: 12 amino acids. Trimming removed 8 bases at V and 7 bases at J, with 12 bases between. The germline V gene encodes CDR1 MDHEN and CDR2 SYDVKM. The CDR3 here is CASLGGPNEQFF. In DNA, the CDR3 is TGTGCCAGCCTCGGGGGCCCAAATGAGCAGTTCTTC. The variable domain in full, completed from reference TRBV28 and TRBJ2-1, reads DVKVTQSSRYLVKRTGEKVFLECVQDMDHENMFWYRQDPGLGLRLIYFSYDVKMKEKGDIPEGYSVSREKKERFSLILESASTNQTSMYLCASLGGPNEQFFGPGTRLTVL.

V gene TRBV5-6 combines with J gene TRBJ1-1; TRBD1 agrees at 7 bases. CDR1 is SGHDT and CDR2 is YYEEEE in the germline V gene. Trimming at V came to 4 bases and at J to 5 bases, leaving 14 bases not matched to a gene. The CDR3 length is 16 residues. DNA of the CDR3: TGTGCCAGCAGCAAAGGGGACAGATTTTTTAGAACTGAAGCTTTCTTT. It encodes CASSKGDRFFRTEAFF. Full variable domain (outside the CDR3, taken from reference TRBV5-6 and TRBJ1-1): DAGVTQSPTHLIKTRGQQVTLRCSPKSGHDTVSWYQQALGQGPQFIFQYYEEEERQRGNFPDRFSGHQFPNYSSELNVNALLLGDSALYLCASSKGDRFFRTEAFFGQGTRLTVV.

This clone was detected a few times. This chain connects TRBV25-1 to TRBJ1-1; D may be TRBD1 (5 bases). The CDR3 is 14 amino acids. Trimming removed 3 bases from V and 4 bases from J, with 12 bases in between. Germline lookup yields CDR1 MGHDK and CDR2 SYGVNS. The CDR3 DNA is TGTGCCAGCAGTGACCTACCAAGGGGCACTGAAGCTTTCTTT. Translation gives CASSDLPRGTEAFF.

This sequence joins TRBV6-5 and TRBJ1-4; 7 nucleotides align to TRBD1. This CDR3 is built from 13 residues. The junction had 5 bases not matched to a gene; V was cut back by 6 bases and J by 7 bases. Germline V lookup: CDR1 MNHEY, CDR2 SVGAGI. CDR3 nucleotide sequence: TGTGCCAGCAGGACCCGGGACAGTGAAAAACTGTTTTTT. This gives the protein CASRTRDSEKLFF.

The V call is TRBV27, the J call TRBJ1-4, with D uncertain. CDR1 and CDR2 (germline): MNHEY, SMNVEV (reference sequence). Deletions cut 4 bases from V and 10 bases from J, with 10 bases between. CDR3 length equals 12 residues. CDR3 nucleotides: TGTGCCAGCAGTTCCGGCGTGGGAAAACTGTTTTTT. Amino acids: CASSSGVGKLFF.

There are a few counts of this clone. The V call is TRBV3-1 (or the pseudogene TRBV3-2), the J call TRBJ1-3; TRBD1 might be the D (5 bases). The ends were cut back, 4 bases at V and 3 bases at J, with 19 bases in the middle. CDR3 length: 17 amino acids. Germline V gene sequence: CDR1 LGHDT, CDR2 YNNKEL (reference sequence). The CDR3 sequence is CASSPFDSRSFGNTIYF. Here the CDR3 DNA reads TGTGCCAGCAGCCCGTTCGACAGCCGGTCGTTTGGAAACACCATATATTTT.

This CDR3 is CASSSGTSGSADTQYF. Written as DNA, the CDR3 is TGCGCCAGCAGTTCCGGGACTAGCGGGAGCGCGGATACGCAGTATTTT. The chain links TRBV10-1 to TRBJ2-3; 14 nucleotides agree with TRBD2. There are 16 residues in the CDR3. CDR1 is WNHNN, CDR2 SYGVQD, per germline (reference sequence). Germline trimming cut 5 bases from V and 6 bases from J; bases unmatched to any gene: 7.

The V and J genes are TRBV7-3 and TRBJ2-1; TRBD2 is a possible D gene (5 bases). Germline V lookup: CDR1 SGHTA, CDR2 FQGTGA. The V end was cut by 4 bases, the J end by 6 bases, with 16 bases between. CDR3 length: 15 residues. CDR3 nucleotides: TGTGCCAGCAGCTCAACCACGGGGAAGCGCAATGAGCAGTTCTTC. Its protein is CASSSTTGKRNEQFF.

CDR3 sequence: CASSEGEGSYGYTF. CDR3 in DNA: TGTGCCAGCAGTGAAGGGGAGGGGAGCTATGGCTACACCTTC. V gene TRBV2 combines with J gene TRBJ1-2; maybe TRBD1 (5 bases). Germline lookup yields CDR1 SNHLY and CDR2 FYNNEI. V lost 1 base and J 4 bases, leaving 10 bases between the germline ends. The CDR3 covers 14 residues.

The chain combines TRBV29-1 with TRBJ2-5; 8 bases map to TRBD1. This CDR3 has 13 amino acids. J lost 5 bases, V lost 5 bases, and 7 bases had no gene match. The germline gives CDR1 SQVTM, CDR2 ANQGSEA. CDR3: CSVSGTGGETQYF. Here the CDR3 DNA reads TGCAGCGTTTCCGGGACAGGCGGGGAGACCCAGTACTTC.

The chain employs TRBV5-1 and TRBJ2-7, with TRBD2 matching over 10 bases. Trimming cost V 4 bases and J 3 bases; bases outside gene matches: 4. Per the germline V gene, CDR1 is SGHRS and CDR2 is YFSETQ. This CDR3 has 14 amino acids. The CDR3 reads CASSTSGIGYEQYF. DNA of the CDR3: TGCGCCAGCAGCACTAGCGGGATTGGCTACGAGCAGTACTTC.

This chain links TRBV7-6 with TRBJ2-3, with 12 bases matching TRBD2. CDR3 size: 18 residues. The junction had 9 bases not matched to a gene; V was cut back by 1 base and J by 4 bases. Germline values: CDR1 SGHVS, CDR2 FNYEAQ. The CDR3 protein is CASSLGLLAGGYADTQYF. The CDR3 bases are TGTGCCAGCAGCTTAGGCTTACTAGCGGGAGGTTACGCAGATACGCAGTATTTT.

The chain joins TRBV29-1 to TRBJ2-1; possible D gene TRBD1, 5 bases. V shed 6 bases and J shed 1 base, with 13 bases lying between them. This CDR3 contains 14 residues. Per germline, CDR1 SQVTM and CDR2 ANQGSEA. The CDR3 DNA is TGCAGCGTATCAGGGCTGTTGTCCTACAATGAGCAGTTCTTC. Translating gives CSVSGLLSYNEQFF.

The chain employs TRBV2 and TRBJ1-2; perhaps TRBD1 as D (6 bases). V lost 9 bases, J lost 7 bases, and 15 bases lay in between. This CDR3 has 12 amino acids. Germline V gene sequence: CDR1 SNHLY, CDR2 FYNNEI. The CDR3 DNA follows: TGTGCCAGACAGGGTGGTCGGGGTGGCTACACCTTC. Residues: CARQGGRGGYTF.

The gene calls are TRBV3-1 (or the pseudogene TRBV3-2) and TRBJ1-1; D is perhaps TRBD1 (6 bases). Germline CDR1 and CDR2: LGHDT and YNNKEL (reference sequence). The V and J ends lost 4 bases and 2 bases respectively, with 11 bases between them. The CDR3 is made up of 14 amino acids. CDR3 protein: CASSRDRYNTEAFF. In DNA form, the CDR3 reads TGTGCCAGCAGCCGCGACAGGTATAACACTGAAGCTTTCTTT.

The V gene is TRBV13, the J gene TRBJ1-3, with a weak D call TRBD1 (5 bases). The ends were cut back, 5 bases at V and 1 base at J, with 15 bases in the middle. The CDR3 is 16 amino acids. In germline, CDR1 is PRHDT, CDR2 FYEKMQ (reference sequence). The CDR3 reads CASSPLGGRSGNTIYF. As DNA, the CDR3 is TGTGCCAGCAGCCCCCTCGGGGGTAGGTCTGGAAACACCATATATTTT.

J is TRBJ1-2 and V is TRBV21-1; the DNA was not used to check the table's D call, TRBD1. TRBV21-1 is designated a pseudogene. The CDR3 extends over 14 amino acids. CDR3 bases: TGTGCCAGCAGCAACCCGGACAGGGACTATGGCTACACCTTC. Amino acids: CASSNPDRDYGYTF.

The J gene is TRBJ2-7, the V gene TRBV6-5; D tentatively fits TRBD1 or TRBD2 (5 bases each). V was clipped by 7 bases and J by 5 bases, with 21 bases between them. The CDR3 loop spans 15 amino acids. Germline lookup yields CDR1 MNHEY and CDR2 SVGAGI. The CDR3 is CASIMYGAPKDEQYF. The CDR3 DNA sequence: TGTGCCAGCATTATGTACGGGGCCCCTAAGGACGAGCAGTACTTC.

The V and J genes are TRBV3-1 (or the pseudogene TRBV3-2) and TRBJ1-2, with a weak D call TRBD1 (6 bases). This CDR3 contains 16 residues. V gave up 4 bases and J gave up 1 base, with 16 bases separating them. Germline values: CDR1 LGHDT, CDR2 YNNKEL (reference sequence). The CDR3 nucleotides read TGTGCCAGCAGCCCGCTGAGGACAGATTATAACTATGGCTACACCTTC. Its protein product is CASSPLRTDYNYGYTF.

The chain has TRBV5-1 and TRBJ2-7; D is perhaps TRBD1 (5 bases). Trimming cost V 3 bases and J 5 bases, with 15 bases left between them. CDR1 and CDR2 from the germline V gene are SGHRS and YFSETQ. This CDR3 is 14 amino acids long. This CDR3 is CASSSSQGRDEQYF. CDR3 nucleotides: TGCGCCAGCAGCTCCTCGCAGGGTCGAGACGAGCAGTACTTC. Full variable domain (remainder filled in from reference TRBV5-1 and TRBJ2-7): KAGVTQTPRYLIKTRGQQVTLSCSPISGHRSVSWYQQTPGQGLQFLFEYFSETQRNKGNFPGRFSGRQFSNSRSEMNVSTLELGDSALYLCASSSSQGRDEQYFGPGTRLTVT.